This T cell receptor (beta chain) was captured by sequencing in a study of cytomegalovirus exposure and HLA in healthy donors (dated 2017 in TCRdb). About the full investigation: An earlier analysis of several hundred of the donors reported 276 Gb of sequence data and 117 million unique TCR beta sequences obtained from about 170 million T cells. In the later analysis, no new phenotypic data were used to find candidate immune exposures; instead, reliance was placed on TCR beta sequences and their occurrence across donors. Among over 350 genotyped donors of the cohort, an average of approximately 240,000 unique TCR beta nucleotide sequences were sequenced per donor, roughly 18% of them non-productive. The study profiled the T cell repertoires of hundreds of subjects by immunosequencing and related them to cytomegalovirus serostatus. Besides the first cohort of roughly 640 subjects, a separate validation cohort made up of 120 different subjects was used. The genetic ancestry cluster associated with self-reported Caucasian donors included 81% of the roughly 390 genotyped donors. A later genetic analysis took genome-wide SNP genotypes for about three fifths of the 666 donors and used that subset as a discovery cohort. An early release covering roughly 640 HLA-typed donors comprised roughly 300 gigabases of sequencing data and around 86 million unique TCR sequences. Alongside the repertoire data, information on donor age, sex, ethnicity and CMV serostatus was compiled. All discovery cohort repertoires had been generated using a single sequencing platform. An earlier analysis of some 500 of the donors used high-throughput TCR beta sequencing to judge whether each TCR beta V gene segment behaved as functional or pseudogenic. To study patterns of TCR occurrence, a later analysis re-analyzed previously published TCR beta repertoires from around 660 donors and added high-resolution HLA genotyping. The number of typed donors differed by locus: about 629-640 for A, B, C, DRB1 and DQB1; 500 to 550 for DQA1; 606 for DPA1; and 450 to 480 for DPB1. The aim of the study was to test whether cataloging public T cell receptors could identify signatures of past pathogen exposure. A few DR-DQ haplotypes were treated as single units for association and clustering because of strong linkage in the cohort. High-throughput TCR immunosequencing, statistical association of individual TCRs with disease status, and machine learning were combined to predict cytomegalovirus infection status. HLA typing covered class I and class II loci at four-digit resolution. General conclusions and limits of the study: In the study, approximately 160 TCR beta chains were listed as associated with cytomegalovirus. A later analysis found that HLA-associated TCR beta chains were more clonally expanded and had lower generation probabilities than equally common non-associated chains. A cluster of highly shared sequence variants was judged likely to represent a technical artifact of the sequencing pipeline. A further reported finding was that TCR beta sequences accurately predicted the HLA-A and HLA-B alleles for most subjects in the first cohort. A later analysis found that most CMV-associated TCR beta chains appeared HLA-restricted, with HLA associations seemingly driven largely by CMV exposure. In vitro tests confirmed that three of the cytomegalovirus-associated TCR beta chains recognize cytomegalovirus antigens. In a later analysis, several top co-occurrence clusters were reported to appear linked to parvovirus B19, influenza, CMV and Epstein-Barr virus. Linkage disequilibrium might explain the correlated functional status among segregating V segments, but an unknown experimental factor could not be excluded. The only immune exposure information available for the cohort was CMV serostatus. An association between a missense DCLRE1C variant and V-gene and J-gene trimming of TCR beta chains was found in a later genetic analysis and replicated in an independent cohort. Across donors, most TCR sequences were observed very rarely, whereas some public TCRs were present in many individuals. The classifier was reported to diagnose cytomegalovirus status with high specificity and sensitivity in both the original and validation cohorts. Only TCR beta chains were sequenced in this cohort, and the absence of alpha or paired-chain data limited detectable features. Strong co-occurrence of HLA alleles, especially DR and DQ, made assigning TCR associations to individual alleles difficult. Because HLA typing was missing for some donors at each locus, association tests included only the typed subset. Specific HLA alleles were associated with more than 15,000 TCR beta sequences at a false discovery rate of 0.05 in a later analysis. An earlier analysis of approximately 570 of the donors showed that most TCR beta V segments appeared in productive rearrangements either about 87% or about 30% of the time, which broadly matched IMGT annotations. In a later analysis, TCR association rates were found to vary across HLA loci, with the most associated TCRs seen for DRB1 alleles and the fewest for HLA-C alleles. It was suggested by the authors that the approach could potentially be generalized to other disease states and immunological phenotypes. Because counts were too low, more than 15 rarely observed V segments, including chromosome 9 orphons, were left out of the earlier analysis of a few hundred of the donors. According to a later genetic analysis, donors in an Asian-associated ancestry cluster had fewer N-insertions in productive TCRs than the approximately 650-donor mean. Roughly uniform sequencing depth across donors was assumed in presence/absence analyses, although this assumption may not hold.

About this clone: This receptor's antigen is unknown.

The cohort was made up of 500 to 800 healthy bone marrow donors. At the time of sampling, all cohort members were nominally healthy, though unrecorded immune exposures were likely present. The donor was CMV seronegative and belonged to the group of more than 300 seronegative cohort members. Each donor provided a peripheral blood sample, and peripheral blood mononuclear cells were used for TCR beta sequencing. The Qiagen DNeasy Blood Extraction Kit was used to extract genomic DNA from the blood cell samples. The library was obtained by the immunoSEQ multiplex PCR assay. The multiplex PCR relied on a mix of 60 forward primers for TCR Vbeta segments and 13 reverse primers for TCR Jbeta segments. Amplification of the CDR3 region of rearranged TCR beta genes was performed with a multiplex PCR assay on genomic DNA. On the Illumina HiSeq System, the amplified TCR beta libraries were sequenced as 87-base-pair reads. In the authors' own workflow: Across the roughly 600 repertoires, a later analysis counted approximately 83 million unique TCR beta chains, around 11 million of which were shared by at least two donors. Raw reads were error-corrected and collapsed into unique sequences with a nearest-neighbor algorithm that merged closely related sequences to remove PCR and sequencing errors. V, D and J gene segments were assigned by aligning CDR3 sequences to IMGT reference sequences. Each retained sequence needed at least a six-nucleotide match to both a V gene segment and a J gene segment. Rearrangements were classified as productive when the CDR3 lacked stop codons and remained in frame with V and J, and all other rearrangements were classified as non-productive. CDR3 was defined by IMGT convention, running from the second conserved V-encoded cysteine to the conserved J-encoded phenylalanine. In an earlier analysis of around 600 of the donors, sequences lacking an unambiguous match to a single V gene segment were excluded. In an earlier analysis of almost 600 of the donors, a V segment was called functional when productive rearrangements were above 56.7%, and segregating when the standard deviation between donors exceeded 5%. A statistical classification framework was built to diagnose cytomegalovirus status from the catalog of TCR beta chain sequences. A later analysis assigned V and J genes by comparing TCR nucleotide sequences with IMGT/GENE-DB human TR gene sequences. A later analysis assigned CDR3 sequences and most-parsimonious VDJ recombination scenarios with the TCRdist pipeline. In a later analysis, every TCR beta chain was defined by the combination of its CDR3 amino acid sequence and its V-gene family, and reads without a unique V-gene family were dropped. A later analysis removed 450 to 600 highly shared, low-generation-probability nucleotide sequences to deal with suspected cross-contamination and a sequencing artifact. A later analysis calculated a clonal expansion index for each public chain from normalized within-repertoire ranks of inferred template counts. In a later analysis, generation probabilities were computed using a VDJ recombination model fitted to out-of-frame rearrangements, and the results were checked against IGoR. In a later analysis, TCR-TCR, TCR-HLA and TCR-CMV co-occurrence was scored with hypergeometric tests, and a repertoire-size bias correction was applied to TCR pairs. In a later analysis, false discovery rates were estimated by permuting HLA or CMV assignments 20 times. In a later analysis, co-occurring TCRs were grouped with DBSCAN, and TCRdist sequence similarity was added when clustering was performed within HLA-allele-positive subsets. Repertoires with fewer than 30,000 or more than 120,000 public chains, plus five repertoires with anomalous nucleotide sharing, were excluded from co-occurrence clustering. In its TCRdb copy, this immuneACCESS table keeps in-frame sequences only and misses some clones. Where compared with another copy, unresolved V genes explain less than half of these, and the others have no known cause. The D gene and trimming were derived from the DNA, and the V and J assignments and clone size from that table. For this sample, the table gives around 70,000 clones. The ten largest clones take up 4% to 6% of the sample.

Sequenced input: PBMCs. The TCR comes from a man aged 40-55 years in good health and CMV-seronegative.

For the CDR3, the sequence is CATGGQSSYNSPLHF. The DNA sequence is given as TGTGCCACGGGGGGCCAGAGCTCCTATAATTCACCCCTCCACTTT. The receptor chain draws on TRBV6-1 and TRBJ1-6; possibly the D gene is TRBD1, per 6 matching bases. The germline V gene specifies MNHNS as CDR1 and SASEGT as CDR2. V loses 10 bases of germline sequence and J loses 0 bases, and the interval between the two ends is 13 bases. The CDR3 runs 15 residues from the cysteine to the phenylalanine. The only DNA kept is the CDR3, 45 bases in frame from the first base.